This TCR beta chain was recorded in a study of T cells in Graves' hyperthyroidism and ophthalmopathy. The length of the CDR3 is 15 residues. Germline loops: CDR1 SGDLS, CDR2 YYNGEE. Trimming shortened V by 0 bases and J by 1 base, and 10 bases separated the two germline ends. RNA transcripts gave rise to amplified TCR beta CDR3 regions. During a first-round RT-PCR of the TCR CDR3, the HTBI primer set was used. TCRdb re-called the multiplex PCR reads through MiXCR, storing one row per CDR3 protein. Of 620,000 or so distinct CDR3 sequences in the sample, more than 14% were seen once. This clonotype was picked up many times.

Sequenced input: blood. The clonotype originates from a woman in her forties or fifties with Graves' ophthalmopathy. The V and J genes are TRBV9 and TRBJ1-1, with unresolved D. CDR3 sequence (DNA): TGTGCCAGCAGCGTAGACCCGGTCCCGAACACTGAAGCTTTCTTT. Translation gives CASSVDPVPNTEAFF.